This T cell receptor beta chain was captured by sequencing in a study of shared clonotypes between healthy human individuals. Per the germline V gene, CDR1 is MNHEY and CDR2 is SMNVEV (reference sequence). The CDR3 runs 13 residues. Trimming shortened V by 4 bases and J by 9 bases, and 13 bases separated the two germline ends. Sequencing was performed with immunoSEQ multiplex PCR; in TCRdb, only in-frame clones are kept and a portion is missing. The table has about 680,000 clones, about 90% seen once; the top ten hold about 24%. The naive CD8 subset, CD45RO-negative cells positively selected for CCR7, excluded terminally differentiated effector memory CD45RA+ cells.

This chain connects TRBV27 to TRBJ2-1; possibly TRBD1 for D (5 bases). This clonotype was sampled from a man aged 25-45 years in good health. Sequenced sample: naive CD8+ T cells sorted from blood. In nucleotides, the CDR3 is TGTGCCAGCAGTTGGCGACAGTACGGTGAGCAGTTCTTC. Its protein product is CASSWRQYGEQFF.